This TCR beta chain was observed in a study of patients and donors after allogeneic stem cell transplantation. This clonotype was seen a few times. TCRdb redid the calling of the RT-PCR reads with MiXCR, one entry per CDR3 protein. The table includes some 960,000 distinct CDR3 sequences, 18% detected once. This CDR3 comprises 14 residues. V lost 3 bases, J lost 6 bases, and 3 bases stayed unmatched. The germline CDR1 and CDR2 sequences are ENHRY and SYGVKD. Material for sequencing was blood, either unsorted or a sorted T cell fraction (not recorded which). The receptor comes from a human donor who was either an allogeneic HSCT recipient or a stem cell or donor lymphocyte infusion donor (not recorded which). It is not recorded whose cells these are; they may come from a transplant donor. The rearrangement uses TRBV10-3 and TRBJ1-4; the match to TRBD1 covers 8 bases. The CDR3 DNA reads as TGTGCCATCAGTGACGACAGGGGAGATGAAAAACTGTTTTTT. This codes for CAISDDRGDEKLFF.